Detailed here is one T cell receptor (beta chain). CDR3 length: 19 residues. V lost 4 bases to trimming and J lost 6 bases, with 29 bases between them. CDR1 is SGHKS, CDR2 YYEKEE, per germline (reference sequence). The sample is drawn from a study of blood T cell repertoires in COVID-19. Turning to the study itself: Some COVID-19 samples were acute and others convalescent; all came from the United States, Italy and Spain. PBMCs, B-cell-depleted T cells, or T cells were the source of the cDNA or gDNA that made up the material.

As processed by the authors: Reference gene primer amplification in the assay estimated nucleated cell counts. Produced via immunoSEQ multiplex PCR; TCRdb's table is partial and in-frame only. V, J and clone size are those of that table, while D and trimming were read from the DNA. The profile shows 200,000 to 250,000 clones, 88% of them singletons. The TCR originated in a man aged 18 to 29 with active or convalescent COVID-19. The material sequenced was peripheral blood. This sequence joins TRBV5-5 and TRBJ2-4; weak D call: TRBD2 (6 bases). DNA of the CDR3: TGTGCCAGCAGCACGGGTCCGGCTCCGGCGAGCGGGCGGTCAAACATTCAGTACTTC. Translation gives CASSTGPAPASGRSNIQYF. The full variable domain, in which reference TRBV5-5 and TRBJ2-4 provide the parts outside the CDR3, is DAGVTQSPTHLIKTRGQQVTLRCSPISGHKSVSWYQQVLGQGPQFIFQYYEKEERGRGNFPDRFSARQFPNYSSELNVNALLLGDSALYLCASSTGPAPASGRSNIQYFGAGTRLSVL.